This paragraph covers one T cell receptor beta chain sequence. The sample belongs to a study of blood T cell repertoires in COVID-19. Study as a whole: PBMCs, B-cell-depleted T cells, or T cells were the source of the cDNA or gDNA that made up the material.

V lost 2 bases and J 1 base, leaving 9 bases between the germline ends. CDR3 length: 16 amino acids. The germline gives CDR1 MNHEY, CDR2 SMNVEV (reference sequence). Data came from immunoSEQ multiplex PCR; TCRdb stores just in-frame clones and leaves some out. This table holds 100,000 or so clones, roughly 76% found once. Input material: peripheral blood. The TCR was taken from a woman aged 70-85 years with acute or convalescent COVID-19. The rearrangement uses TRBV27 and TRBJ2-6; perhaps TRBD2 as D (5 bases). The CDR3 region has the DNA TGTGCCAGCAGTTTAGAGACGGGATCTGGGGCCAACGTCCTGACTTTC. Translated, it gives CASSLETGSGANVLTF.